This T cell receptor beta chain was captured by sequencing in a study of cytomegalovirus exposure and HLA in healthy donors. Notes on the study in general: V- and J-gene trimming in TCR beta was tied to a missense DCLRE1C variant by an analysis performed later. TCR beta chains numbering roughly 150 were designated cytomegalovirus-associated.

Comment on this clone: Its antigen is unknown.

The CDR3 loop spans 14 amino acids. V lost 1 base and J 5 bases, leaving 9 bases between the germline ends. Germline loops: CDR1 SNHLY, CDR2 FYNNEI. PCR involved 60 Vbeta and 13 Jbeta primers. Authors' data handling: In a later analysis, the count reached some 75 million unique TCR beta chains, with about 10 million shared. Profiling relied on immunoSEQ multiplex PCR, and the TCRdb table lists in-frame clones only, not all of them. Clone size and the V and J calls come from that table; the DNA yielded D and trimming. The sample lists about 100,000 clones, 76% occurring once. The material sequenced was PBMCs. The rearrangement joins TRBV2 to TRBJ1-5; D not resolved. The TCR originated in a man in his forties or fifties in good health and CMV-seronegative. CDR3 nucleotide sequence: TGTGCCAGCAGTGAAGTTGCAGACTATCAGCCCCAGCATTTT. The encoded protein is CASSEVADYQPQHF.